Shown below are 21 T cell receptor beta chains from a single sample sequenced in a study of brain T cells in children with intractable seizures. Time point noted: blood from clinic visit 5 months post-surgery; TSC patient then seizure free. TCRdb's table, derived via immunoSEQ multiplex PCR, lists solely in-frame clones and lacks some. The repertoire consists of a few hundred thousand clones, with over 90% occurring once and the leading ten covering around 6%. Sequenced here: peripheral blood, sampled 4 to 5 months after surgery. These receptors came from a boy younger than two with tuberous sclerosis and intractable seizures.

This chain links TRBV19 with TRBJ2-5; 7 bases line up with TRBD2. The CDR3 is 14 residues long. CDR1 is LNHDA, CDR2 SQIVND, per germline (reference sequence). The V and J ends lost 6 bases and 5 bases, in that order; junction bases with no gene match: 9. CDR3 DNA: TGTGCCAGTAGCCGAAGGACTAGTCTGGAGACCCAGTACTTC. Translating gives CASSRRTSLETQYF. Supplemented by reference TRBV19 and TRBJ2-5, the full variable domain reads DGGITQSPKYLFRKEGQNVTLSCEQNLNHDAMYWYRQDPGQGLRLIYYSQIVNDFQKGDIAEGYSVSREKKESFPLTVTSAQKNPTAFYLCASSRRTSLETQYFGPGTRLLVL.

The chain links TRBV28 to TRBJ1-1; D uncertain. Germline-derived CDR1 and CDR2 are MDHEN and SYDVKM. Deletions cut 6 bases from V and 11 bases from J, with 19 bases between. This CDR3 comprises 13 residues. Here the CDR3 reads CASRPGPIDVAFF. The CDR3 nucleotides are TGTGCCAGCAGGCCAGGCCCGATTGACGTTGCTTTCTTT.

This rearrangement joins TRBV6-4 to TRBJ2-3; possibly TRBD1 for D (6 bases). V gave up 9 bases and J gave up 2 bases, with 15 bases separating them. Germline V gene data show CDR1 as MRHNA and CDR2 as SNTAGT. The CDR3 has 14 amino acids. The CDR3, as DNA: TGTGCCAGTTCCACAACAGGGTTCACAGATACGCAGTATTTT. This gives the protein CASSTTGFTDTQYF.

The chain combines TRBV3-1 (or the pseudogene TRBV3-2) with TRBJ2-7; weak D call: TRBD1 (5 bases). Germline values: CDR1 LGHDT, CDR2 YNNKEL (reference sequence). Trimming took 4 bases from V and 2 from J, leaving 12 bases between them. This CDR3 comprises 14 residues. CDR3 sequence (DNA): TGTGCCAGCAGCCTGGGGCAGGCGGCCTACGAGCAGTACTTC. Translation: CASSLGQAAYEQYF.

As regards this clone: At one of its ends the junction is not consistent with the germline gene, which may arise from a read error. As DNA, the CDR3 is TGTGCCAGCAGACAAGGACTAGGAGATACGCAGTATTTT. Amino acids: CASRQGLGDTQYF. V gene TRBV3-1 (or the pseudogene TRBV3-2) combines with J gene TRBJ2-3; 7 bases are shared with TRBD2. Germline V lookup: CDR1 LGHDT, CDR2 YNNKEL (reference sequence). This CDR3 has 13 residues.

The chain links TRBV18 to TRBJ1-1, with TRBD1 identical over 8 bases. Germline-derived CDR1 and CDR2 are KGHSH and LQKENI. Trimming removed 6 bases from V and 4 bases from J; junction bases left unmatched: 7. The CDR3 is 14 amino acids. CDR3 DNA: TGTGCCAGCTCCCAGGGGGCGTCGGCCACTGAAGCTTTCTTT. This gives the protein CASSQGASATEAFF.

The genes are TRBV5-1 and TRBJ1-1; no clear D. V dropped 4 bases and J dropped 5 bases, with 15 bases sitting between them. The CDR3 has 14 residues. Germline V gene lookup returns CDR1 SGHRS and CDR2 YFSETQ. CDR3 protein: CASSGVGERTEAFF. The CDR3 region has the DNA TGCGCCAGCAGCGGGGTCGGGGAAAGGACTGAAGCTTTCTTT.

This chain uses TRBV6-5 with TRBJ1-1, with 7 bases fitting TRBD1. From germline, CDR1 is MNHEY and CDR2 SVGAGI. CDR3 size: 13 residues. The junction had 3 bases not matched to a gene; V was cut back by 5 bases and J by 3 bases. For the CDR3, the DNA is TGTGCCAGCAGTATTACAGGGGACACTGAAGCTTTCTTT. Its translation: CASSITGDTEAFF.

The genes are TRBV10-3 and TRBJ2-3; no clear D gene. Germline values: CDR1 ENHRY, CDR2 SYGVKD. This CDR3 is built from 11 residues. The CDR3 region has the DNA TGTGCTGCCTTCGCCGGTGATACGCAGTATTTT. This gives the protein CAAFAGDTQYF.

J is TRBJ2-6 and V is TRBV5-1; no clear D gene. Germline loops: CDR1 SGHRS, CDR2 YFSETQ. V lost 2 bases and J lost 0, with 15 bases in between. The CDR3 length is 18 residues. The CDR3 spells CASSFRADASSGANVLTF. CDR3 DNA sequence: TGCGCCAGCAGCTTCCGGGCCGACGCCTCCTCTGGGGCCAACGTCCTGACTTTC.

This chain's CDR3 is CASSLVGNIKYEQYF. The CDR3 DNA is TGTGCCAGCAGCTTAGTTGGAAATATAAAATACGAGCAGTACTTC. The gene calls are TRBV7-9 and TRBJ2-7; D is unclear. CDR1 is SEHNR, CDR2 FQNEAQ, per germline (reference sequence). V lost 1 base to trimming and J lost 4 bases, with 14 bases between them. CDR3 length: 15 amino acids. The full variable domain, with the rest looked up from reference TRBV7-9 and TRBJ2-7, is DTGVSQNPRHKITKRGQNVTFRCDPISEHNRLYWYRQTLGQGPEFLTYFQNEAQLEKSRLLSDRFSAERPKGSFSTLEIQRTEQGDSAMYLCASSLVGNIKYEQYFGPGTRLTVT.

The V and J genes are TRBV30 and TRBJ2-7; unclear D gene. CDR3 length: 13 residues. V lost 2 bases and J lost 6, with 14 bases in between. From germline, CDR1 is GTSNPN and CDR2 SVGIG (reference sequence). This CDR3 reads CAWSLLEGSEQYF. The CDR3 DNA is TGTGCCTGGAGTTTGTTAGAAGGGTCCGAGCAGTACTTC. Full variable domain (rest looked up from reference TRBV30 and TRBJ2-7): SQTIHQWPATLVQPVGSPLSLECTVEGTSNPNLYWYRQAAGRGLQLLFYSVGIGQISSEVPQNLSASRPQDRQFILSSKKLLLSDSGFYLCAWSLLEGSEQYFGPGTRLTVT.

This clone was counted a single time. The J gene is TRBJ1-3, the V gene TRBV6-1; TRBD1 is a possible D gene (5 bases). Germline V gene lookup returns CDR1 MNHNS and CDR2 SASEGT. V lost 2 bases and J lost 0, with 11 bases in between. This CDR3 region has 16 residues. Written as DNA, the CDR3 is TGTGCCAGCAGTGAATATGGGACCTTCTCTGGAAACACCATATATTTT. Translated, it gives CASSEYGTFSGNTIYF.

This chain uses TRBV7-9 with TRBJ1-4; D is uncertain. V lost 0 bases and J 6 bases, leaving 14 bases between the germline ends. Germline values: CDR1 SEHNR, CDR2 FQNEAQ (reference sequence). This CDR3 comprises 16 residues. CDR3 residues: CASSLALDRVHEKLFF. The CDR3 DNA reads TGTGCCAGCAGCTTAGCGTTGGATAGGGTCCATGAAAAACTGTTTTTT.

V and J are TRBV10-3 and TRBJ2-1; 7 nucleotides line up with TRBD2. The V segment lost 9 bases and the J segment 1 base; nucleotides outside the gene matches: 6. Germline V gives CDR1 ENHRY, CDR2 SYGVKD. This CDR3 is built from 14 residues. The CDR3 nucleotides read TGTGCCATACGCGGGAGAGGGTCCTACAATGAGCAGTTCTTC. Encoded protein: CAIRGRGSYNEQFF.

The chain recombines TRBV19 with TRBJ2-1; maybe TRBD1 (6 bases). V lost 4 bases, J lost 2 bases, and 9 bases lay in between. Germline lookup yields CDR1 LNHDA and CDR2 SQIVND (reference sequence). The CDR3 runs to 14 residues. The CDR3, as DNA: TGTGCCAGTAGTAATACAGGGACCTACAATGAGCAGTTCTTC. Its translation: CASSNTGTYNEQFF.

The chain is built from TRBV19 and TRBJ1-1, with TRBD1 matching over 8 bases. After removal of 5 bases from V and 6 bases from J, the junction contained 5 bases not matched to a gene. The CDR3 loop spans 13 amino acids. Germline V gene data show CDR1 as LNHDA and CDR2 as SQIVND (reference sequence). CDR3 protein: CASSEQGGAEAFF. The CDR3, as DNA: TGTGCCAGTAGTGAACAGGGGGGAGCTGAAGCTTTCTTT.

The rearrangement joins TRBV19 to TRBJ2-1, with D possibly TRBD2 on 6 matching bases. Trimming took off 7 bases at V and 3 bases at J, with 10 bases between the two ends. CDR3 length: 13 residues. Germline CDR1 LNHDA, CDR2 SQIVND (reference sequence). The CDR3 sequence is CASTRDGYNEQFF. The CDR3 coding sequence is TGTGCCAGTACGCGGGACGGCTACAATGAGCAGTTCTTC. The whole variable domain, filled in from reference TRBV19 and TRBJ2-1, reads DGGITQSPKYLFRKEGQNVTLSCEQNLNHDAMYWYRQDPGQGLRLIYYSQIVNDFQKGDIAEGYSVSREKKESFPLTVTSAQKNPTAFYLCASTRDGYNEQFFGPGTRLTVL.

This chain links TRBV5-1 with TRBJ2-3; no definite D call. The CDR3 loop spans 15 amino acids. Germline-derived CDR1 and CDR2 are SGHRS and YFSETQ. Trimming cost V 4 bases and J 0 bases, with 12 bases left between them. The CDR3 sequence is CASSIDGVSTDTQYF. CDR3 DNA: TGCGCCAGCAGCATAGACGGAGTTAGCACAGATACGCAGTATTTT.

The CDR3 DNA sequence: TGTGCCAGCAAATCGGGGGGCTTGAACACTGAAGCTTTCTTT. This gives the protein CASKSGGLNTEAFF. V is TRBV6-5 and J is TRBJ1-1; D is perhaps TRBD1 (6 bases). The V end lost 7 bases, the J end lost 0 bases, and 12 bases lay between the germline ends. Germline V gene lookup returns CDR1 MNHEY and CDR2 SVGAGI. CDR3 length equals 14 residues.

The chain recombines TRBV6-1 with TRBJ1-5; D gene ambiguous. The germline V gene has CDR1 MNHNS and CDR2 SASEGT. The CDR3 sequence is 17 residues long. Trimming took 0 bases from V and 0 from J, leaving 12 bases between them. CDR3 protein: CASSEALAAYSNQPQHF. The CDR3 nucleotides read TGTGCCAGCAGTGAAGCGCTGGCAGCCTATAGCAATCAGCCCCAGCATTTT.